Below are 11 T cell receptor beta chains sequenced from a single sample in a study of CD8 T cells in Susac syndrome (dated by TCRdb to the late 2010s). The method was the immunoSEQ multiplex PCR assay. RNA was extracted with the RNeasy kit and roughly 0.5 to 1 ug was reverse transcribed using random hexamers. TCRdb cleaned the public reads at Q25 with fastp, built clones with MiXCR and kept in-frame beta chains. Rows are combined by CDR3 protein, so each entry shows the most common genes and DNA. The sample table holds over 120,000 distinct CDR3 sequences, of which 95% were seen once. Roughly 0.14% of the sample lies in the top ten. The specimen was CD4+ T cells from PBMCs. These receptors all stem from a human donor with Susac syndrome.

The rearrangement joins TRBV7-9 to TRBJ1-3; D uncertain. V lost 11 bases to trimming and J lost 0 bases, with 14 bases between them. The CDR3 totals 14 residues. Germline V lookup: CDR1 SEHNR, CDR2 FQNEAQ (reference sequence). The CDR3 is CAGREASSGNTIYF. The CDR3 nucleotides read TGTGCCGGGAGAGAGGCGAGCTCTGGAAACACCATATATTTT.

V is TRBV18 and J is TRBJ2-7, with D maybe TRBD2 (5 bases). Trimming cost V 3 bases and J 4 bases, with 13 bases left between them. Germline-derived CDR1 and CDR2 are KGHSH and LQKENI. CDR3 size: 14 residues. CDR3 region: CASSPQEGPYEQYF. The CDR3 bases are TGTGCCAGCTCACCCCAAGAGGGTCCGTACGAGCAGTACTTC.

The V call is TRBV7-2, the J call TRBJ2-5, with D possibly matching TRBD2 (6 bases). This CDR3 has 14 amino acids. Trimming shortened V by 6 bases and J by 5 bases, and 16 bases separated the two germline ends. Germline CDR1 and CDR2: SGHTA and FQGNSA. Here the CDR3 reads CASRRDRGRETQYF. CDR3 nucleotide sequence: TGTGCCAGCAGAAGGGACCGGGGGAGGGAGACCCAGTACTTC.

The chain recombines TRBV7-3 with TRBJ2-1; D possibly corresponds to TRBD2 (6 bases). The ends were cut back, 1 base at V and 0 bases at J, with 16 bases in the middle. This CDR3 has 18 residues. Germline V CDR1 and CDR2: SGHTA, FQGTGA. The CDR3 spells CASSLRHTSFSSYNEQFF. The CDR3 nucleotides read TGTGCCAGCAGCTTAAGGCATACTAGCTTTTCCTCCTACAATGAGCAGTTCTTC.

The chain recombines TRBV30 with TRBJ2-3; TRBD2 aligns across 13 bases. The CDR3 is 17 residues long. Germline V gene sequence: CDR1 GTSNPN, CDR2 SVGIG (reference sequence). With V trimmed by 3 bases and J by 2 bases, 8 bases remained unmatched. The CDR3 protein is CAWRKAGLAGLTDTQYF. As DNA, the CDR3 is TGTGCCTGGAGGAAAGCGGGACTAGCGGGACTCACAGATACGCAGTATTTT.

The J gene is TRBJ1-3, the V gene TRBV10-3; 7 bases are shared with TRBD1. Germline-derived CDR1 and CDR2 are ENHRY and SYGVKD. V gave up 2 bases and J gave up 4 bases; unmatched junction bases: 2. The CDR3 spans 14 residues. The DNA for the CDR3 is TGTGCCATCAGTGAGCGGGACAGAGGAAACACCATATATTTT. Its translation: CAISERDRGNTIYF.

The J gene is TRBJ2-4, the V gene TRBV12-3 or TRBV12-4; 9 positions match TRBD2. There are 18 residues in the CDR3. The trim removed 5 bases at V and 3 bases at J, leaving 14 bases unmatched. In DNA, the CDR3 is TGTGCCAGCAGTCCACTCCTAGCTAGCGGGGCTGACAAAAACATTCAGTACTTC. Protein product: CASSPLLASGADKNIQYF.

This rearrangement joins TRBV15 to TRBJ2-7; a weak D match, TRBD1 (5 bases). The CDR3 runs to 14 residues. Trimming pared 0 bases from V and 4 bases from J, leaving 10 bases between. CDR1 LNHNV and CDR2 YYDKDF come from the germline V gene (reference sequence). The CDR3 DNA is TGTGCCACCAGCAGAGATACAGGCAGATACGAGCAGTACTTC. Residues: CATSRDTGRYEQYF.

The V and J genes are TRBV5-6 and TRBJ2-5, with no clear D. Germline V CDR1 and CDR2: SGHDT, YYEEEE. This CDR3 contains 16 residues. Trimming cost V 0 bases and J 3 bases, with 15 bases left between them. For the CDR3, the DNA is TGTGCCAGCAGCTTGGTGGGCAGAGAGTTCAAAGAGACCCAGTACTTC. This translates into CASSLVGREFKETQYF.

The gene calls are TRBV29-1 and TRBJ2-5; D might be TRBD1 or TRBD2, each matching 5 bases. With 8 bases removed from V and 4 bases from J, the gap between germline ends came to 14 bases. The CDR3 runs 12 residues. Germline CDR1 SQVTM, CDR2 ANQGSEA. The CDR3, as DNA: TGCAGCTTTACAGCTGGGGGAGAGACCCAGTACTTC. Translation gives CSFTAGGETQYF.

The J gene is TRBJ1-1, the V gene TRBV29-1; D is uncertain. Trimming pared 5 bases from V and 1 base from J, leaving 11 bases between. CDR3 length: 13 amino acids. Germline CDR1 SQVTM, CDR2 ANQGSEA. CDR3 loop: CSVSPTANTEAFF. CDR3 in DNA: TGCAGCGTTTCCCCGACCGCGAACACTGAAGCTTTCTTT. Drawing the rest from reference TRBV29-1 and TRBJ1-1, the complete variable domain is SAVISQKPSRDICQRGTSLTIQCQVDSQVTMMFWYRQQPGQSLTLIATANQGSEATYESGFVIDKFPISRPNLTFSTLTVSNMSPEDSSIYLCSVSPTANTEAFFGQGTRLTVV.